This T cell receptor beta chain was captured in a study of CD8+ T cells in alopecia areata. The wider study: Patients received oral tofacitinib, 5 to 10 mg twice daily, for moderate-to-severe alopecia areata.

In each case, RNA was isolated and then reverse transcribed into cDNA as the sequencing template. Data came from immunoSEQ multiplex PCR; TCRdb stores just in-frame clones and leaves some out. The sample consists of around 250,000 clones, about two thirds of them appearing once. This clone has just a few counts. This sample comprised CD4+ T cells sorted from blood, obtained at week 0. The TCR comes from a human donor with alopecia areata.

The DNA for the CDR3 is TGCGCCAGCAGCCAAGAGTACCCAGATCCCTACGGGCAAAACATTCAGTACTTC. Translated: CASSQEYPDPYGQNIQYF. The chain combines TRBV4-1 with TRBJ2-4; D is ambiguous. V lost 0 bases and J 5 bases, leaving 20 bases between the germline ends. The CDR3 totals 18 residues. Germline V lookup: CDR1 MGHRA, CDR2 YSYEKL.